Listed below are T cell receptor beta chains from one sample, sequenced in a study of blood T cell repertoires in COVID-19. Method: immunoSEQ multiplex PCR; TCRdb's copy keeps in-frame clones and lacks some. The sample records roughly 330,000 clones, around 86% being singletons. Specimen: PBMCs or T cells enriched from blood (not recorded which). The origin of the receptors is a woman aged 18-29 years who had recovered from COVID-19. Each CDR3 is given with its conserved first and last residue.

TRBJ1-1	TRBV7-9	CASSLAGRTEAFF
TRBJ2-1	TRBV7-6	CASSLGTGLSGNEQFF
TRBJ2-1	TRBV5-1	CASSLGLAKYNEQFF
TRBJ2-3	TRBV7-9	CASSSTSERGDTQYF
TRBJ2-7	TRBV5-1	CASSPTGIAEQYF
TRBJ1-3	TRBV3-1/TRBV3-2	CASSQGDISGNTIYF
TRBJ1-5	TRBV19	CASTVRGGWMSNQPQHF
TRBJ1-5	TRBV30	CAWSKTGSQPQHF
TRBJ2-2	TRBV5-4	CASLRDSRPGELFF
TRBJ1-6	TRBV30	CAWREEFLAQYNSPLHF
TRBJ1-5	TRBV29-1	CSVRTGTSNQPQHF